Presented here are 32 T cell receptor beta chains from one specimen sequenced in a study of blood T cells in healthy people across ages. PCR was performed a second time for about 6 to 11 cycles using a sample-barcoded 5' primer and a J-beta primer mix. TCRdb ran MiXCR on the 5' RACE reads and lists one entry per CDR3 protein. The data hold around 1,500,000 distinct CDR3 sequences, with approximately 30% observed a single time. The sample consisted of blood. The receptor source for this set is a woman in her twenties or thirties in good health.

This clonotype was found a few times. This chain links TRBV9 with TRBJ2-2, with D perhaps given as TRBD1 or TRBD2 (5 bases each). Per the germline V gene, CDR1 is SGDLS and CDR2 is YYNGEE. The CDR3 consists of 16 residues. V gave up 3 bases and J gave up 0 bases, with 12 bases separating them. CDR3 region: CASSGSGTANTGELFF. CDR3 nucleotide sequence: TGTGCCAGCAGCGGCTCCGGGACCGCGAACACCGGGGAGCTGTTTTTT.

This clonotype was counted a single time. The rearrangement uses TRBV7-6 and TRBJ2-3; no clear D. This CDR3 spans 13 amino acids. Germline CDR1 reads SGHVS; CDR2 reads FNYEAQ. Between the trimmed V and J ends, which lost 0 bases and 4 bases, there was a span of 5 bases. The CDR3 DNA follows: TGTGCCAGCAGCTTAGCTATGTCAGATACGCAGTATTTT. Its protein product is CASSLAMSDTQYF.

Of note for this clonotype: A clone one base away is much larger, so this may be a read error. The chain employs TRBV6-5 and TRBJ2-4; 14 bases are shared with TRBD2. This CDR3 region has 15 residues. The germline V gene has CDR1 MNHEY and CDR2 SVGAGI. The CDR3 reads CTSSLTTSGRGEQYF. CDR3 in DNA: TGTACCAGCAGTTTGACGACTAGCGGGAGGGGTGAGCAGTACTTC.

With regard to this clonotype: At one end the junction does not follow the germline gene, possibly because of a read error. The rearrangement uses TRBV12-3 or TRBV12-4 and TRBJ2-5, with D maybe TRBD1 (6 bases). This CDR3 has 17 residues. This CDR3 is CASSLGSGGPPQETRYF. The CDR3 region has the DNA TGTGCCAGCAGTTTAGGTTCTGGGGGCCCCCCCCAAGAGACCCGGTACTTC.

This clonotype was seen many times. The chain carries TRBV12-3 or TRBV12-4 and TRBJ1-2; 7 nucleotides agree with TRBD1. This CDR3 is built from 13 residues. V dropped 6 bases and J dropped 8; count of bases not matched to a gene: 9. CDR3 nucleotides: TGTGCCAGCAGCTCCACAGGGGACGGGGGCTACACCTTC. Translating gives CASSSTGDGGYTF.

As regards this clonotype: The junction departs from germline at one end; a sequencing error may be responsible. The chain joins TRBV7-9 to TRBJ2-6; tentatively, D is TRBD1 (6 bases). The germline CDR1 and CDR2 sequences are SEHNR and FQNEAQ (reference sequence). The CDR3 has 16 amino acids. Here the CDR3 reads CANSFLTGPGANVLTF. The CDR3 DNA sequence: TGTGCCAACAGCTTTCTTACAGGGCCTGGGGCCAACGTCCTGACTTTC.

This clonotype was seen a single time. This chain joins TRBV15 and TRBJ2-4; D may be TRBD1 (6 bases). The J call could be wrong; TRBJ2-7 is a better fit for the DNA end. The CDR3 runs 15 residues. Germline CDR1 LNHNV, CDR2 YYDKDF (reference sequence). The CDR3 DNA sequence: TGTGCCACCAGCAGAGGAACAGGGTGGTCCTACGAGCAGTACTTC. It yields the protein CATSRGTGWSYEQYF.

The chain carries TRBV5-1 and TRBJ2-2, with 7 bases lining up with TRBD1. CDR1 and CDR2 (germline): SGHRS, YFSETQ. V lost 4 bases, J lost 1 base, and 4 bases stayed unmatched. The CDR3 loop spans 15 amino acids. CDR3 nucleotides: TGCGCCAGCAGCCGTCGGACAGGGAACACCGGGGAGCTGTTTTTT. Protein sequence: CASSRRTGNTGELFF.

The chain recombines TRBV7-2 with TRBJ2-1; D is unresolved. This CDR3 has 15 amino acids. Germline V lookup: CDR1 SGHTA, CDR2 FQGNSA. Trimming shortened V by 7 bases and J by 1 base, and 14 bases separated the two germline ends. The CDR3 loop reads CASTLERASYNEQFF. CDR3 nucleotides: TGTGCCAGCACCCTGGAAAGAGCTTCCTACAATGAGCAGTTCTTC.

This clonotype was counted a few times. The chain links TRBV11-1 to TRBJ2-1, with 7 bases lining up with TRBD1. CDR3 length: 16 residues. CDR1 and CDR2 (germline): SGHAT, FQDESV (reference sequence). V was pared by 0 bases and J by 1 base, with 3 bases of the junction left unmatched. DNA for the CDR3: TGTGCCAGCAGCTTAGCGAACAGGGGATCCTACAATGAGCAGTTCTTC. It specifies CASSLANRGSYNEQFF.

This clonotype was counted once. The chain joins TRBV29-1 to TRBJ2-2, with TRBD1 matching over 8 bases. CDR1 is SQVTM and CDR2 is ANQGSEA in the germline V gene. This CDR3 has 16 residues. Losses at the gene ends were 0 bases for V and 1 base for J; bases not matched to a gene: 4. The CDR3 nucleotides read TGCAGCGTTGAAGATCTTGGGACAGGGAACACCGGGGAGCTGTTTTTT. Protein sequence: CSVEDLGTGNTGELFF.

V usage is TRBV20-1 and J usage is TRBJ2-4, with no clear D. V was pared by 0 bases and J by 9 bases, with 15 bases between. Germline CDR1 DFQATT, CDR2 SNEGSKA (reference sequence). The CDR3 sequence is 14 residues long. Here the CDR3 DNA reads TGCAGTGCTAGAGATCTTGAGTTGCGGACCATTCAGTACTTC. This sequence encodes CSARDLELRTIQYF.

Concerning this clonotype itself: A much larger clone is a single base away; this may be a read error. This chain connects TRBV7-6 to TRBJ2-1; 9 nucleotides match TRBD1. The CDR3 runs 14 residues. In germline, CDR1 is SGHVS, CDR2 FNYEAQ. In DNA, the CDR3 is TGTGCCGGCAGCTTAGCGGACAGGGGATATGAGCAGTTCTTC. It encodes CAGSLADRGYEQFF.

In this sample, this clonotype turned up a few times. This sequence joins TRBV7-2 and TRBJ2-1; D is possibly TRBD2 (5 bases). The ends were cut back, 2 bases at V and 4 bases at J, with 18 bases in the middle. This CDR3 is 17 amino acids long. CDR1 is SGHTA, CDR2 FQGNSA, per germline. The DNA of the CDR3 is TGTGCCAGCAGCTTAAAAGCGGCCCTCTTCATGTACAATGAGCAGTTCTTC. This sequence encodes CASSLKAALFMYNEQFF.

The V call is TRBV7-9, the J call TRBJ2-3, with 7 bases fitting TRBD1. CDR3 length: 16 residues. Trimming took 5 bases from V and 2 from J; bases not matched to a gene: 10. From germline, CDR1 is SEHNR and CDR2 FQNEAQ (reference sequence). CDR3: CASSPGTEPFTDTQYF. The CDR3 DNA sequence: TGTGCCAGCAGCCCCGGGACAGAACCTTTCACAGATACGCAGTATTTT.

The gene calls are TRBV5-1 and TRBJ1-1; D unclear. Per germline, CDR1 SGHRS and CDR2 YFSETQ. V was clipped by 7 bases and J by 4 bases, with 20 bases between them. The CDR3 spans 15 residues. CDR3 region: CASSSGAAWGTEAFF. Written as DNA, the CDR3 is TGCGCCAGCTCGTCGGGCGCCGCCTGGGGCACTGAAGCTTTCTTT.

This clonotype was observed a handful of times. The chain combines TRBV3-1 with TRBJ1-6, with no clear D. Trimming cost V 0 bases and J 9 bases, with 3 bases left between them. Germline assignment: CDR1 LGHDT and CDR2 YNNKEL (reference sequence). The CDR3 is 12 amino acids. Written as DNA, the CDR3 is TGTGCCAGCAGCCAAGATACTTCACCCCTCCACTTT. This codes for CASSQDTSPLHF.

This clonotype was observed a few times. The V gene is TRBV6-5, the J gene TRBJ2-7; 9 bases match TRBD1. There are 14 residues in the CDR3. Germline CDR1 reads MNHEY; CDR2 reads SVGAGI. J gave up 2 bases and V 6 bases, and 5 bases lay outside the gene matches. This CDR3 is CASSRHRGPYEQYF. The CDR3 DNA reads TGTGCCAGCAGCCGCCACAGGGGGCCCTACGAGCAGTACTTC.

This clonotype was seen many times. The chain carries TRBV7-2 and TRBJ2-5, with D perhaps TRBD2 (6 bases). Germline assignment: CDR1 SGHTA and CDR2 FQGNSA. The CDR3 loop spans 13 amino acids. V was cut by 3 bases and J by 4 bases, with 9 bases left in between. DNA for the CDR3: TGTGCCAGCAGCTTCCCCGGGGGAGAGACCCAGTACTTC. Translating gives CASSFPGGETQYF.

J is TRBJ2-6 and V is TRBV20-1, with D possibly matching TRBD2 (5 bases). The CDR3 runs 18 residues. Germline V gene lookup returns CDR1 DFQATT and CDR2 SNEGSKA (reference sequence). Trimming removed 1 base from V and 2 bases from J, with 18 bases in between. The CDR3 DNA follows: TGCAGTGCTAGAGTCGACGCGGCGGCGGGCCCTGGGGCCAACGTCCTGACTTTC. It yields the protein CSARVDAAAGPGANVLTF.

This clonotype was counted at least ten times. The V call is TRBV5-1, the J call TRBJ2-1; TRBD2 matches 12 bases. The germline gives CDR1 SGHRS, CDR2 YFSETQ. CDR3 size: 16 residues. Trimming removed 5 bases from V and 1 base from J; junction bases left unmatched: 4. In DNA, the CDR3 is TGCGCCAGCAGACCACTAGCGGGGGGTTCCTACAATGAGCAGTTCTTC. Its protein product is CASRPLAGGSYNEQFF.

The V and J genes are TRBV7-2 and TRBJ2-3, with a tentative D call TRBD2 (6 bases). Trimming took off 3 bases at V and 8 bases at J, with 18 bases between the two ends. The CDR3 is made up of 15 amino acids. Germline V gives CDR1 SGHTA, CDR2 FQGNSA. The DNA for the CDR3 is TGTGCCAGCAGCTTTACTGGAGGGCTAACGGGTACGCAGTATTTT. Translated, it gives CASSFTGGLTGTQYF. Full variable domain (missing parts from reference TRBV7-2 and TRBJ2-3): GAGVSQSPSNKVTEKGKDVELRCDPISGHTALYWYRQSLGQGLEFLIYFQGNSAPDKSGLPSDRFSAERTGGSVSTLTIQRTQQEDSAVYLCASSFTGGLTGTQYFGPGTRLTVL.

Points on this clonotype: A much larger clone sits a single nucleotide away, making a read error possible. The rearrangement uses TRBV7-2 and TRBJ2-1; no clear D. The J call is uncertain, as TRBJ2-7 better fits the DNA end. The length of the CDR3 is 14 residues. Germline CDR1 reads SGHTA; CDR2 reads FQGNSA. The CDR3 sequence: CASSLGETYNEQYF. CDR3 bases: TGTGCCAGCAGCTTAGGGGAAACCTACAATGAGCAGTACTTC.

This clonotype was seen more than once but under ten times. V gene TRBV11-2 combines with J gene TRBJ2-5; 9 bases map to TRBD2. V trimming: 2 bases; J trimming: 5 bases; junction bases outside the gene matches: 12. CDR3 length: 17 amino acids. Germline loops: CDR1 SGHAT, CDR2 FQNNGV. The CDR3 bases are TGTGCCAGCAGCTTAATCCTGGGTAGCGGGAGAACGGAGACCCAGTACTTC. Translation gives CASSLILGSGRTETQYF.

As concerns this clonotype: Sequence at one end of the junction differs from germline and may be a read error. V usage is TRBV10-1 and J usage is TRBJ2-1; either TRBD1 or TRBD2 may fit D (5 bases each). The CDR3 has 13 amino acids. CDR1 is WNHNN, CDR2 SYGVQD, per germline (reference sequence). This CDR3 reads CASSIGAYNGQFF. CDR3 nucleotides: TGCGCCAGCAGTATCGGGGCATACAATGGGCAGTTCTTC.

This clonotype was counted between two and nine times. The rearrangement uses TRBV12-3 or TRBV12-4 and TRBJ2-1; 10 bases agree with TRBD1. This CDR3 is built from 15 residues. The ends lost 2 bases at V and 8 bases at J; junction bases unmatched: 6. The CDR3 DNA sequence: TGTGCCAGCAGTTTAACGGGACAGGGGTACGATGAGCAGTTCTTC. Encoded protein: CASSLTGQGYDEQFF.

This clonotype has at least ten counts. The chain employs TRBV29-1 and TRBJ1-4, with D uncertain. Germline-derived CDR1 and CDR2 are SQVTM and ANQGSEA. Trimming cost V 7 bases and J 2 bases, with 17 bases left between them. The CDR3 has 15 amino acids. In DNA, the CDR3 is TGCAGCGCAACGACATCGCTACGGACTAATGAAAAACTGTTTTTT. It yields the protein CSATTSLRTNEKLFF.

The CDR3 DNA follows: TGCAGTGCTAGGGAGTCTGGCCAGCGAAACTACGAGCAGTACTTC. It translates to CSARESGQRNYEQYF. The chain uses TRBV20-1 and TRBJ2-5; D unclear. Near its end, the DNA agrees better with TRBJ2-7, so the J call may be wrong. The CDR3 covers 15 residues. Germline CDR1 reads DFQATT; CDR2 reads SNEGSKA (reference sequence).

This chain connects TRBV6-2 or TRBV6-3 to TRBJ2-1; D is ambiguous. V lost 2 bases and J lost 2, with 13 bases in between. CDR3 length equals 16 residues. CDR1 is MNHEY and CDR2 is SVGEGT in the germline V gene. CDR3 loop: CASSYPSLYAYNEQFF. The CDR3 region has the DNA TGTGCCAGCAGTTACCCCTCCCTATACGCCTACAATGAGCAGTTCTTC.

The chain combines TRBV19 with TRBJ2-5; 8 nucleotides line up with TRBD2. After removal of 6 bases from V and 5 bases from J, the junction contained 11 bases not matched to a gene. Germline V CDR1 and CDR2: LNHDA, SQIVND (reference sequence). This CDR3 comprises 15 residues. CDR3 sequence reads: CASRSAGAGVETQYF. The CDR3, as DNA: TGTGCCAGTAGGTCCGCTGGAGCGGGAGTGGAGACCCAGTACTTC.

In its sample, this clonotype was seen many times. The chain carries TRBV7-9 and TRBJ2-6; the match to TRBD2 covers 8 bases. After removal of 5 bases from V and 2 bases from J, the junction contained 2 bases not matched to a gene. Per germline, CDR1 SEHNR and CDR2 FQNEAQ (reference sequence). The CDR3 length is 15 residues. CDR3 nucleotide sequence: TGTGCCAGCAGCCCGGGGGGGGCTGGGGCCAACGTCCTGACTTTC. Residues: CASSPGGAGANVLTF.

The chain carries TRBV16 and TRBJ2-4; D possibly corresponds to TRBD1 (6 bases). The J call is in doubt because the DNA end fits TRBJ2-7 better. The germline V gene has CDR1 KGHSY and CDR2 FQNENV. The CDR3 has 15 residues. Here the CDR3 reads CASSQKGRGDHEQYF. For the CDR3, the DNA is TGTGCCAGCAGCCAAAAGGGCAGGGGCGACCACGAGCAGTACTTC.